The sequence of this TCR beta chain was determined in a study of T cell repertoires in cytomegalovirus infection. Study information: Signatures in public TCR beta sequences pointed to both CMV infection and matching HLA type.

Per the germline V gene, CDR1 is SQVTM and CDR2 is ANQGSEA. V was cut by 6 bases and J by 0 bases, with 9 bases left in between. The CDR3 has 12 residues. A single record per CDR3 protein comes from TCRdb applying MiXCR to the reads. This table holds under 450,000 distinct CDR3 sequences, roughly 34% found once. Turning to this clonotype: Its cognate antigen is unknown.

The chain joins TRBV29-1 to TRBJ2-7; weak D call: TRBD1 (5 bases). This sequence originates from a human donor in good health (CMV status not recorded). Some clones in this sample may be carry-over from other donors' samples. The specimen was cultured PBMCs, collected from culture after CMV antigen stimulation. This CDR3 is CSVARDSYEQYF. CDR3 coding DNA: TGCAGCGTCGCCAGGGACTCCTACGAGCAGTACTTC.